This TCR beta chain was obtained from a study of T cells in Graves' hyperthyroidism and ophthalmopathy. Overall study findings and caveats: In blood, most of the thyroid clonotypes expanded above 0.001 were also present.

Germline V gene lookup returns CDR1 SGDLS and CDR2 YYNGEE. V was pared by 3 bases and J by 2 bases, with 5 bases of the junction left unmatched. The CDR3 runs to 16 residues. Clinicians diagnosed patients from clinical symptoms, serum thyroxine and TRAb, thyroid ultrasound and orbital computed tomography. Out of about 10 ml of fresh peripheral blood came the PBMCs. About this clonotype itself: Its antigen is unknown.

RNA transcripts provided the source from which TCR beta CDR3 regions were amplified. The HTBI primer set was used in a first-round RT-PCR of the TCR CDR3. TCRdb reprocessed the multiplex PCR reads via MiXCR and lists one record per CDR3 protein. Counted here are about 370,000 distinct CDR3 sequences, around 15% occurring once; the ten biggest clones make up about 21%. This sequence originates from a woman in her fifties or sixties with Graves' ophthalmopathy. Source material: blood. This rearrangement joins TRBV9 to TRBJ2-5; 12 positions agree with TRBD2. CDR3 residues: CASSDSSGRDQETQYF. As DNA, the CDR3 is TGTGCCAGCAGCGATTCTAGCGGGAGGGATCAAGAGACCCAGTACTTC. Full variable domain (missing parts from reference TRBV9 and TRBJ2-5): DSGVTQTPKHLITATGQRVTLRCSPRSGDLSVYWYQQSLDQGLQFLIQYYNGEERAKGNILERFSAQQFPDLHSELNLSSLELGDSALYFCASSDSSGRDQETQYFGPGTRLLVL.